This T cell receptor (beta chain) was identified in a study of blood T cell repertoires in COVID-19 (TCRdb year 2020). Background for the entire study: Samples from collaborators originated in the United States, Italy and Spain and spanned both the acute and convalescent phases of COVID-19. The material from the prospective study consisted of cDNA or gDNA derived from T cells, B-cell-depleted T cells, or PBMCs. Deeply sampled blood TCRbeta repertoires from subjects exposed to, actively infected with, or recovered from COVID-19 were included in the dataset. A freely available public database, intended as a resource for researchers studying the immune response to SARS-CoV-2, is where the repertoires were released. The samples were drawn from two sources: the first 160 participants of the ongoing ImmuneRACE study, and about 1,300 subjects contributed by 6 global collaborators. Sample metadata almost always included a de-identified subject ID, COVID-19 status, age in years and sex. Where HLA class I and class II types were available, the types were taken from metadata supplied by the sample provider, not from assay-based typing. On the study overall, not on this receptor specifically: The amount of clinical and demographic metadata varied by source and participant and was provided uncurated.

Collaborating institutions collected whole blood in K2EDTA tubes following their own protocols. Collaborator samples were shipped for TCRbeta analysis as frozen whole blood, isolated PBMCs, or DNA extracted from either sample type. TCRbeta CDR3 regions were amplified from genomic DNA by means of the immunoSEQ Assay, a bias-controlled multiplex PCR. As for the authors' bioinformatics: The number of nucleated cells in each sample was estimated by amplification of reference gene primers within the assay. To quantify the absolute abundance of each unique TCRbeta CDR3 rearrangement, sequence reads were collapsed and filtered. Productive Simpson clonality was computed per sample as the square root of Simpson's diversity index over productive rearrangements. This is the immuneACCESS table as TCRdb keeps it, with only in-frame sequences that have V and J called. A part of the clones is gone; compared with another copy, unresolved V genes explain less than half, and the rest is unexplained. V and J calls and clone size come straight from that table; D and trimming were deduced from the DNA. The sample contains 210,000 or so clones, 80% to 90% of them found a single time. Clones ranked in the top ten supply about 5.1% of the sample.

Looking up the germline V gene yields CDR1 SGHRS and CDR2 YFSETQ. The CDR3 holds 24 amino acids from the cysteine to the phenylalanine. This clone was seen a single time. Its recognized antigen is unknown. Because the CDR3's place on the DNA is in doubt, the DNA is left out and the CDR3 is given as listed by TCRdb. The TCR was taken from a woman in her 70s with active or convalescent COVID-19. Input material: peripheral blood. This sequence uses TRBV5-1 and TRBJ1-5. Here the CDR3 is given as CASSLEADSNQPQHFGDVNQPQHF.